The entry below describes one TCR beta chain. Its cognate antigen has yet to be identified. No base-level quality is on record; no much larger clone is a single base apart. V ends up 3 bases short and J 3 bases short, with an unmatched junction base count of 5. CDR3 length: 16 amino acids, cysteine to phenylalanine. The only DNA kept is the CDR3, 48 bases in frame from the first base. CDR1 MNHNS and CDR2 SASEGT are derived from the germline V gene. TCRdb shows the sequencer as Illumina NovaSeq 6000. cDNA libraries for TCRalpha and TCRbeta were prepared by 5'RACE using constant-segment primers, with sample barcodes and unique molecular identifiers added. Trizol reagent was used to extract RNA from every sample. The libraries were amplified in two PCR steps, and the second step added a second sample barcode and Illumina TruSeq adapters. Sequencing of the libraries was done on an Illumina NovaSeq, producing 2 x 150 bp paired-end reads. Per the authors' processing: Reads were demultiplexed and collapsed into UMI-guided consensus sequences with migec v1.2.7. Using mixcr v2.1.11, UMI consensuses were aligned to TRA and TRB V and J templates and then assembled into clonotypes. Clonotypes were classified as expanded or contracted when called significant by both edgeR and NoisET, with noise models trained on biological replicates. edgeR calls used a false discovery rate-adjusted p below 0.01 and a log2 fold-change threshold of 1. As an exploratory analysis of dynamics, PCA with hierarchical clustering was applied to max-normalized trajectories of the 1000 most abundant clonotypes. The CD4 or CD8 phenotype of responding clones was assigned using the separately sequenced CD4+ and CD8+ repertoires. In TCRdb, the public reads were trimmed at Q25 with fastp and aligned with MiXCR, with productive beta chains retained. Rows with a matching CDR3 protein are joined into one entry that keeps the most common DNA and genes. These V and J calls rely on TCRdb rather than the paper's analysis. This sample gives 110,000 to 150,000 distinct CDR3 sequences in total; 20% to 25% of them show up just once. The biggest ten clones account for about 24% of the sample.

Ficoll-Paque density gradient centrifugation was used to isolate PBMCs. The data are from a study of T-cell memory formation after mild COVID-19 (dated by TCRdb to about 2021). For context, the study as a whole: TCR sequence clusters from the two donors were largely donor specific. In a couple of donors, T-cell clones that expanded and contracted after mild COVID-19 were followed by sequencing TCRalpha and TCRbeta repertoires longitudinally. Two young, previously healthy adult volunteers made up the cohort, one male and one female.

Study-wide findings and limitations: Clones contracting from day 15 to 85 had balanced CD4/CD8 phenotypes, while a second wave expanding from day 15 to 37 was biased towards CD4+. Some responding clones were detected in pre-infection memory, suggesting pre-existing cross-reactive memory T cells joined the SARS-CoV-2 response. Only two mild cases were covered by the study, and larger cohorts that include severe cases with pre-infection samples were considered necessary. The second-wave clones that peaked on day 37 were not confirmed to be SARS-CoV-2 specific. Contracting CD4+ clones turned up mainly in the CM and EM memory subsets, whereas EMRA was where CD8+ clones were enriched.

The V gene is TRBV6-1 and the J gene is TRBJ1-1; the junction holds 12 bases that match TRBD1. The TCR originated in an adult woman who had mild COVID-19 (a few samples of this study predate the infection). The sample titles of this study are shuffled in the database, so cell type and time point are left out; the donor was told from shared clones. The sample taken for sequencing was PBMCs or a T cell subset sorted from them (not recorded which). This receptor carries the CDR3 CASSDPGQGAYTEAFF. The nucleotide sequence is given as TGTGCCAGCAGTGATCCGGGACAGGGGGCATACACTGAAGCTTTCTTT.